The 7 T cell receptor beta chains in this list originate from one sample, sequenced in a study of CD8 T cells in ankylosing spondylitis (dated by TCRdb to the late 2010s). What the authors observed across the whole study: A TCR beta motif of eight highly homologous amino acid variants appeared characteristic of blood from ankylosing spondylitis patients.

Libraries were made using 5' RACE. TCRdb records Illumina HiSeq 2500 as the sequencer. TCRdb applied fastp at Q25 and MiXCR to the public reads, then kept only in-frame beta chains. Here each entry gathers all rows of one CDR3 protein and keeps the most common genes and DNA. In all, the sample holds 750,000 to 850,000 distinct CDR3 sequences, and about 10% of those were seen once. The top ten clonotypes cover 0.51% of the sample. These receptors lack a known antigen. Sample: blood, either unsorted or a sorted T cell fraction (not recorded which). Receptor source: a male donor with ankylosing spondylitis.

This sequence joins TRBV5-1 and TRBJ2-7; D remains ambiguous. From germline, CDR1 is SGHRS and CDR2 YFSETQ. Trimming removed 0 bases at V and 2 bases at J, with 9 bases between. CDR3 size: 14 residues. The CDR3 protein is CASSLGSETYEQYF. The DNA for the CDR3 is TGCGCCAGCAGCTTGGGGTCAGAGACCTACGAGCAGTACTTC.

This clonotype was counted at least ten times. One junction end does not reproduce the germline sequence, and a read error may be involved. V gene TRBV7-2 combines with J gene TRBJ2-1, with 11 bases lining up with TRBD2. This CDR3 is 15 amino acids long. The germline V gene has CDR1 SGHTA and CDR2 FQGNSA. This chain's CDR3 is CASSLTSGAYNEQFF. For the CDR3, the DNA is TGCGCCAGCAGCTTGACTAGCGGGGCCTACAATGAGCAGTTCTTC. Drawing the rest from reference TRBV7-2 and TRBJ2-1, the complete variable domain is GAGVSQSPSNKVTEKGKDVELRCDPISGHTALYWYRQSLGQGLEFLIYFQGNSAPDKSGLPSDRFSAERTGGSVSTLTIQRTQQEDSAVYLCASSLTSGAYNEQFFGPGTRLTVL.

This clonotype was observed once. The V call is TRBV7-2, the J call TRBJ1-3; 9 bases are a match to TRBD1. The germline gives CDR1 SGHTA, CDR2 FQGNSA. This CDR3 is 18 amino acids long. After removal of 0 bases from V and 3 bases from J, the junction contained 9 bases not matched to a gene. The CDR3 loop is CASSLAPQGASYGNTIYF. The DNA of the CDR3 is TGTGCCAGCAGCTTAGCGCCACAGGGGGCTTCTTATGGAAACACCATATATTTT.

In this sample, this clonotype turned up a few times. The chain carries TRBV5-5 and TRBJ2-7, with D unclear. V dropped 4 bases and J dropped 2 bases, with 19 bases sitting between them. The CDR3 totals 16 residues. Germline V lookup: CDR1 SGHKS, CDR2 YYEKEE (reference sequence). CDR3 bases: TGTGCCAGCAGCATACAAGGCGCTGCAATCACCTACGAGCAGTACTTC. This sequence encodes CASSIQGAAITYEQYF.

The V call is TRBV15, the J call TRBJ2-1; tentatively, D is TRBD2 (6 bases). In germline, CDR1 is LNHNV, CDR2 YYDKDF (reference sequence). Trimming pared 1 base from V and 0 bases from J, leaving 10 bases between. The CDR3 contains 16 residues. CDR3 in amino acids: CATSRAGTVSYNEQFF. The DNA for the CDR3 is TGTGCCACCAGCAGAGCAGGGACTGTCTCCTACAATGAGCAGTTCTTC.

V and J are TRBV18 and TRBJ2-3; 11 bases agree with TRBD2. The CDR3 runs to 16 residues. Germline-derived CDR1 and CDR2 are KGHSH and LQKENI. Unmatched junction bases numbered 2, after V lost 0 bases and J lost 3 bases. CDR3 loop: CASSPPGLAVTDTQYF. CDR3 nucleotides: TGTGCCAGCTCACCACCGGGACTAGCGGTTACAGATACGCAGTATTTT.

The rearrangement joins TRBV29-1 to TRBJ2-5; D is unclear. Germline lookup yields CDR1 SQVTM and CDR2 ANQGSEA. CDR3 length: 13 residues. Deletions cut 1 base from V and 5 bases from J, with 11 bases between. The CDR3 coding sequence is TGCAGCGTTGAAGGGTCCCCGCGGGAGACCCAGTACTTC. This encodes CSVEGSPRETQYF. The full variable domain, rest sourced from reference TRBV29-1 and TRBJ2-5, is SAVISQKPSRDICQRGTSLTIQCQVDSQVTMMFWYRQQPGQSLTLIATANQGSEATYESGFVIDKFPISRPNLTFSTLTVSNMSPEDSSIYLCSVEGSPRETQYFGPGTRLLVL.